Sample share makes the clone carrying this T cell receptor (beta chain) medium-sized. Its antigen is as yet unknown. The TCR beta profiling, which covered VDJ combination and CDR3 sequence, was carried out using genomic DNA as the template. TCRdb reanalysed the reads using MiXCR and keeps one entry per CDR3 protein. The sample has about 48,000 distinct CDR3 sequences, around two thirds seen once. The data are from a study of CD8+CD57+ T cells in acquired aplastic anemia. Study at large: Yields of DNA that came from sorted CD4+ and CD8+ cells averaged about 2.9 ug. Healthy donor CD4+ samples were sequenced to a depth that averaged about 10.8 million reads.

Study results and caveats: Controls and patients did not differ significantly in CD8+ Simpson's diversity.

The germline gives CDR1 SEHNR, CDR2 FQNEAQ (reference sequence). Trimming took 5 bases from V and 1 from J, leaving 13 bases between them. The CDR3 is made up of 15 amino acids. This sequence joins TRBV7-9 and TRBJ2-3; D is unclear. The sequencing sample was made of sorted CD4+, CD8+, or CD8+CD57+ T cells (not recorded which) from PBMCs. The clonotype comes from a human donor in good health, serving as a control. CDR3 loop: CASSPWPIGTDTQYF. DNA for the CDR3: TGTGCCAGCAGCCCCTGGCCAATAGGCACAGATACGCAGTATTTT.